The 26 T cell receptor beta chains in this list originate from one sample, sequenced in a study of blood T cells in healthy people across ages. A J-beta primer mix and a sample-barcoded 5' primer were used in a second PCR of roughly 7 to 12 cycles. TCRdb itself ran the 5' RACE reads through MiXCR, one entry per CDR3 protein. The table has approximately 780,000 distinct CDR3 sequences, under 30% seen once. These data also featured in a second study, about T cells of mothers and their children.

Input material: blood. These receptors originate from a boy younger than 18 in good health.

The V call is TRBV28, the J call TRBJ2-7; D may be TRBD1 (5 bases). V lost 3 bases, J lost 6 bases, and 27 bases lay in between. CDR1 and CDR2 from the germline V gene are MDHEN and SYDVKM. This CDR3 has 18 amino acids. As DNA, the CDR3 is TGTGCCAGCAGTTTCGCCTTGGCAGGGCAGCCCACGGCCGGCGAGCAGTACTTC. This encodes CASSFALAGQPTAGEQYF.

This clonotype was observed a few times. The rearrangement uses TRBV12-3 or TRBV12-4 and TRBJ2-5; D uncertain. V lost 2 bases to trimming and J lost 5 bases, with 9 bases between them. This CDR3 is built from 13 residues. CDR3 in amino acids: CASSLRVLETQYF. Here the CDR3 DNA reads TGTGCCAGCAGTTTAAGAGTTCTGGAGACCCAGTACTTC.

This clonotype occurred a few times. V and J are TRBV10-3 and TRBJ1-5, with D maybe TRBD1 (5 bases). This CDR3 contains 19 residues. Germline-derived CDR1 and CDR2 are ENHRY and SYGVKD. V was cut by 2 bases and J by 0 bases, with 20 bases left in between. The CDR3: CAISEPPEGDYYSNQPQHF. Here the CDR3 DNA reads TGTGCCATCAGTGAGCCCCCTGAAGGGGACTACTATAGCAATCAGCCCCAGCATTTT.

The chain has TRBV30 and TRBJ1-5; tentatively, D is TRBD1 (5 bases). V lost 0 bases and J lost 4, with 10 bases in between. The CDR3 sequence is 14 residues long. The germline gives CDR1 GTSNPN, CDR2 SVGIG (reference sequence). The CDR3 protein is CAWSVLWGNQPQHF. Written as DNA, the CDR3 is TGTGCCTGGAGTGTATTGTGGGGGAATCAGCCCCAGCATTTT.

This clonotype was observed a few times. The V call is TRBV4-1, the J call TRBJ2-7; the D gene could be TRBD1 or TRBD2 (5 bases each). CDR3 length equals 17 residues. V lost 2 bases, J lost 0 bases, and 17 bases lay in between. Germline loops: CDR1 MGHRA, CDR2 YSYEKL. The CDR3 spells CASSQRVRDGLSYEQYF. The CDR3 DNA reads as TGCGCCAGCAGCCAAAGGGTAAGGGACGGCCTCTCCTACGAGCAGTACTTC.

This chain links TRBV5-1 with TRBJ2-7, with D maybe TRBD2 (6 bases). CDR1 and CDR2 from the germline V gene are SGHRS and YFSETQ. V was trimmed by 0 bases and J by 2 bases, leaving 12 bases between them. The CDR3 loop spans 15 amino acids. The CDR3 DNA follows: TGCGCCAGCAGCTTGGCCGGAGGGCAGACCTACGAGCAGTACTTC. This codes for CASSLAGGQTYEQYF.

A remark on this clonotype: One end of the junction does not line up with germline, which may come from a read error. The V and J genes are TRBV7-7 and TRBJ2-3; D ambiguous. CDR3 length: 13 amino acids. The germline gives CDR1 SSHAT, CDR2 FNYEAQ (reference sequence). CDR3 protein: CASSPARGDTQYF. DNA for the CDR3: TGTGCTAGCAGCCCCGCAAGAGGAGATACGCAGTATTTT.

J is TRBJ1-2 and V is TRBV30, with D possibly being TRBD1 (5 bases). The germline V gene has CDR1 GTSNPN and CDR2 SVGIG (reference sequence). There are 12 residues in the CDR3. V lost 5 bases and J lost 5, with 12 bases in between. The CDR3 region has the DNA TGTGCCTGGTCTAGGGGCTCATATGGCTACACCTTC. Translated, it gives CAWSRGSYGYTF. Looking up the rest from reference TRBV30 and TRBJ1-2 gives the full variable domain: SQTIHQWPATLVQPVGSPLSLECTVEGTSNPNLYWYRQAAGRGLQLLFYSVGIGQISSEVPQNLSASRPQDRQFILSSKKLLLSDSGFYLCAWSRGSYGYTFGSGTRLTVV.

This clonotype was observed a handful of times. The chain recombines TRBV12-3 or TRBV12-4 with TRBJ1-3; D gene uncertain. V was pared by 4 bases and J by 0 bases, with 4 bases between. This CDR3 is 13 amino acids long. This CDR3 reads CASSSASGNTIYF. In DNA, the CDR3 is TGTGCCAGCAGTTCAGCCTCTGGAAACACCATATATTTT.

The V call is TRBV9, the J call TRBJ2-7, with 9 bases that match TRBD1. Germline values: CDR1 SGDLS, CDR2 YYNGEE. The CDR3 is 13 residues long. Trimming at V came to 5 bases and at J to 5 bases, leaving 5 bases not matched to a gene. In nucleotides, the CDR3 is TGTGCCAGCAGTCGGGACAGGGAAAACGAGCAGTACTTC. Protein: CASSRDRENEQYF.

This clonotype showed up just a few times. This chain connects TRBV5-1 to TRBJ1-4, with D possibly matching TRBD1 (5 bases). V gave up 0 bases and J gave up 3 bases, with 9 bases separating them. From germline, CDR1 is SGHRS and CDR2 YFSETQ. The CDR3 covers 15 residues. CDR3 bases: TGCGCCAGCAGCTTGGCCCAGGGTTCTAATGAAAAACTGTTTTTT. This translates into CASSLAQGSNEKLFF.

The chain couples TRBV12-3 or TRBV12-4 to TRBJ1-2; 7 nucleotides align to TRBD1. The CDR3 runs 15 residues. J gave up 5 bases and V 2 bases, and 8 bases lay outside the gene matches. CDR3 DNA: TGTGCCAGCAGTTTATCTCCGCCAGGGGGTTATGGCTACACCTTC. Translating gives CASSLSPPGGYGYTF.

This clonotype was seen a few times. The chain carries TRBV20-1 and TRBJ2-3; 7 positions agree with TRBD2. The V and J ends lost 1 base and 6 bases, in that order; junction bases with no gene match: 10. Germline CDR1 is DFQATT and CDR2 is SNEGSKA (reference sequence). The CDR3 runs 15 residues. The CDR3 sequence is CSARGSAGRRDTQYF. Written as DNA, the CDR3 is TGCAGTGCTAGAGGGTCAGCGGGGCGCCGGGATACGCAGTATTTT.

This clonotype was seen more than once but under ten times. The chain recombines TRBV3-1 with TRBJ2-7, with 7 positions matching TRBD1. V trimming: 6 bases; J trimming: 0 bases; junction bases outside the gene matches: 5. Germline V gene sequence: CDR1 LGHDT, CDR2 YNNKEL (reference sequence). The CDR3 contains 14 residues. In DNA, the CDR3 is TGTGCCAGCAGACATACAGGGGTCTCCTACGAGCAGTACTTC. Encoded protein: CASRHTGVSYEQYF.

The CDR3 DNA reads as TGTGCCAGCAGCCCGGGACGGCGGATGGGGGATGAAAAACTGTTTTTT. Its protein product is CASSPGRRMGDEKLFF. The genes are TRBV28 and TRBJ1-4, with a weak D call TRBD1 (5 bases). The V end was cut by 6 bases, the J end by 6 bases, with 20 bases between. CDR1 MDHEN and CDR2 SYDVKM come from the germline V gene. The length of the CDR3 is 16 residues. The variable domain in full, completed from reference TRBV28 and TRBJ1-4, reads DVKVTQSSRYLVKRTGEKVFLECVQDMDHENMFWYRQDPGLGLRLIYFSYDVKMKEKGDIPEGYSVSREKKERFSLILESASTNQTSMYLCASSPGRRMGDEKLFFGSGTQLSVL.

The V and J genes are TRBV7-9 and TRBJ2-5; 9 bases match TRBD2. The J call may not be correct, given that the DNA end is closer to TRBJ2-1. The CDR3 has 15 amino acids. The germline V gene encodes CDR1 SEHNR and CDR2 FQNEAQ (reference sequence). The CDR3 region has the DNA TGTGCCAGCAGCTTATCCTGGACTAGCGTTGGTGAGCAGTTCTTC. It encodes CASSLSWTSVGEQFF.

The chain joins TRBV7-6 to TRBJ2-7; D might be TRBD1 or TRBD2, each matching 5 bases. Trimming removed 5 bases from V and 3 bases from J, with 14 bases in between. This CDR3 comprises 14 residues. CDR1 is SGHVS, CDR2 FNYEAQ, per germline. The CDR3 spells CASSLGTEIYEQYF. In DNA form, the CDR3 reads TGTGCCAGCAGCCTCGGGACGGAGATCTACGAGCAGTACTTC.

This clonotype has just a few counts. CDR3 loop: CASQQGSSEQFF. The CDR3 DNA reads TGTGCCAGTCAACAGGGGAGCAGCGAGCAGTTCTTC. This chain links TRBV19 with TRBJ2-7, with TRBD1 identical over 7 bases. With the DNA end fitting TRBJ2-1 better, the J assignment may be wrong. This CDR3 has 12 amino acids. Germline CDR1 reads LNHDA; CDR2 reads SQIVND (reference sequence).

The gene calls are TRBV20-1 and TRBJ2-1; 7 bases map to TRBD2. J gave up 8 bases and V 5 bases, and 9 bases lay outside the gene matches. Germline CDR1 reads DFQATT; CDR2 reads SNEGSKA (reference sequence). The CDR3 sequence is 13 residues long. The CDR3 sequence is CSAGDYSADEQFF. For the CDR3, the DNA is TGCAGTGCTGGGGACTATTCAGCCGATGAGCAGTTCTTC.

The chain joins TRBV24-1 to TRBJ2-1; the match to TRBD2 covers 9 bases. V shed 3 bases and J 5 bases; nucleotides not matched to a gene: 4. The CDR3 totals 15 residues. Germline V gives CDR1 KGHDR, CDR2 SFDVKD. Written as DNA, the CDR3 is TGTGCCACCAGTGATCCCGGGACTAGCAACAATGAGCAGTTCTTC. As protein: CATSDPGTSNNEQFF.

This clonotype occurred a few times. The rearrangement links TRBV7-2 to TRBJ2-1; D gene uncertain. The V gene's germline CDR1 is SGHTA and CDR2 FQGNSA. The V end was cut by 5 bases, the J end by 7 bases, with 15 bases between. The CDR3 sequence is 14 residues long. The CDR3 DNA reads TGTGCCAGCAGCCCTATGTGGGCCATGAATGAGCAGTTCTTC. The encoded protein is CASSPMWAMNEQFF.

The table lists this clonotype with a few counts. This chain uses TRBV5-1 with TRBJ1-6; no firm D call. Between the trimmed V and J ends, which lost 4 bases and 6 bases, there was a span of 14 bases. The length of the CDR3 is 15 residues. Germline values: CDR1 SGHRS, CDR2 YFSETQ. CDR3 sequence reads: CASSPSTGINSPLHF. CDR3 nucleotides: TGCGCCAGCAGCCCTTCAACGGGAATTAATTCACCCCTCCACTTT.

V gene TRBV6-6 combines with J gene TRBJ1-3, with no clear D. The V end lost 4 bases, the J end lost 0 bases, and 13 bases lay between the germline ends. CDR1 and CDR2 (germline): MNHNY, SVGAGI (reference sequence). The CDR3 runs to 16 residues. The CDR3 loop reads CASSSPSRGSGNTIYF. CDR3 sequence (DNA): TGTGCCAGCAGTTCACCGTCAAGAGGCTCTGGAAACACCATATATTTT.

CDR3 bases: TGTGCCAGCAGCCCCCTGAGGGGGGCATATGCAGGCTACACCTTC. It codes for CASSPLRGAYAGYTF. V gene TRBV7-2 combines with J gene TRBJ1-2; TRBD1 might be the D (6 bases). The CDR3 totals 15 residues. V was clipped by 5 bases and J by 8 bases, with 21 bases between them. Germline lookup yields CDR1 SGHTA and CDR2 FQGNSA.

This clonotype has only a few counts. The junction and the germline gene differ at one end; a read error may be behind it. V is TRBV30 and J is TRBJ2-3, with TRBD1 matching over 8 bases. Germline V gives CDR1 GTSNPN, CDR2 SVGIG (reference sequence). The CDR3 has 13 amino acids. The CDR3 loop reads CARRGQGTDTQYF. CDR3 nucleotide sequence: TGTGCCCGGAGGGGACAGGGCACAGATACGCAGTATTTT.

This chain uses TRBV7-2 with TRBJ2-3, with 8 bases matching TRBD2. Germline CDR1 and CDR2: SGHTA and FQGNSA. Unmatched junction bases numbered 3, after V lost 0 bases and J lost 1 base. The CDR3 totals 16 residues. In DNA form, the CDR3 reads TGTGCCAGCAGCTTAGCAACTAGCGGACGCACAGATACGCAGTATTTT. Its protein product is CASSLATSGRTDTQYF.